Listed here are 21 T cell receptor beta chains from one sample, sequenced in a study of beta chain features in type 1 diabetes. Points from the study as a whole: All four CD4+ subsets of Type 1 diabetes patients contained TCRB CDR3s that were moderately but significantly shorter.

Expressed TCRB transcripts were sequenced because the entire RNA isolate underwent reverse transcription. Sequencing was performed with immunoSEQ multiplex PCR; in TCRdb, only in-frame clones are kept and a portion is missing. The table has around 600,000 clones, over 10% seen once. No antigens are known for them. Sequenced material: naive CD4+ T cells from blood. Receptors were obtained from a man aged 25-45 years with type 1 diabetes.

This clone was seen more than once but under ten times. Written as DNA, the CDR3 is TGCGCCAGCAGCCAAGCAACGTCCGGGGAGCTGTTTTTT. It codes for CASSQATSGELFF. The chain employs TRBV4-3 and TRBJ2-2; no clear D gene. CDR1 and CDR2 from the germline V gene are LGHNA and YSLEER. The V end was cut by 1 base, the J end by 6 bases, with 6 bases between. The CDR3 is 13 residues long.

The V gene is TRBV29-1, the J gene TRBJ2-1, with D maybe TRBD2 (6 bases). Trimming cost V 6 bases and J 4 bases, with 19 bases left between them. This CDR3 spans 15 amino acids. Germline CDR1 is SQVTM and CDR2 is ANQGSEA. The CDR3 sequence: CSVEDRSGLYNEQFF. In DNA form, the CDR3 reads TGCAGCGTCGAGGATCGTAGCGGTTTGTACAATGAGCAGTTCTTC.

The chain joins TRBV7-8 to TRBJ2-5, with 12 bases that match TRBD2. The ends lost 5 bases at V and 0 bases at J; junction bases unmatched: 4. Germline assignment: CDR1 SGHVS and CDR2 FQNEAQ. The CDR3 has 16 residues. CDR3 amino acids: CASSTRLAGDQETQYF. DNA for the CDR3: TGTGCCAGCAGCACCCGACTAGCGGGGGACCAAGAGACCCAGTACTTC.

The rearrangement joins TRBV5-6 to TRBJ2-1; 9 bases line up with TRBD1. Per germline, CDR1 SGHDT and CDR2 YYEEEE. V gave up 4 bases and J gave up 4 bases; unmatched junction bases: 3. The CDR3 contains 14 residues. The CDR3 loop is CASSKGQGYNEQFF. In DNA, the CDR3 is TGTGCCAGCAGCAAGGGACAGGGTTACAATGAGCAGTTCTTC.

The table lists this clone with a few counts. The V gene is TRBV6-5, the J gene TRBJ1-5; tentative D call: TRBD1 (6 bases). V was clipped by 0 bases and J by 7 bases, with 16 bases between them. The germline gives CDR1 MNHEY, CDR2 SVGAGI. This CDR3 is 16 amino acids long. The DNA of the CDR3 is TGTGCCAGCAGTTACTCACAGGGAGGGTTACACCAGCCCCAGCATTTT. It yields the protein CASSYSQGGLHQPQHF.

The chain couples TRBV5-8 to TRBJ2-5; no firm D call. Germline V gives CDR1 SGHTS, CDR2 YDEGEE. The length of the CDR3 is 14 residues. Trimming cost V 0 bases and J 5 bases, with 11 bases left between them. The DNA for the CDR3 is TGTGCCAGCAGCTTGGCATCAGCTGGGGAGACCCAGTACTTC. Residues: CASSLASAGETQYF.

This clone was detected only a few times. The chain is built from TRBV6-6 and TRBJ1-2; tentatively, D is TRBD1 (5 bases). The CDR3 runs 12 residues. Deletions cut 10 bases from V and 8 bases from J, with 17 bases between. Germline V gene data show CDR1 as MNHNY and CDR2 as SVGAGI (reference sequence). The CDR3 DNA is TGTGCCACAAACAGGATTACTCCCGGCTACACCTTC. Its translation: CATNRITPGYTF.

This clone was detected only a few times. This rearrangement joins TRBV18 to TRBJ2-7; 7 positions match TRBD1. Germline V gene data show CDR1 as KGHSH and CDR2 as LQKENI. V shed 5 bases and J 0 bases; nucleotides not matched to a gene: 7. The CDR3 extends over 15 amino acids. The chain's CDR3 is CASSGLGQLSYEQYF. The DNA of the CDR3 is TGTGCCAGCTCAGGCCTGGGACAGCTCTCCTACGAGCAGTACTTC.

This clone was picked up a small number of times. One end of the junction is discordant with germline, which a read error may explain. The rearrangement links TRBV2 to TRBJ2-1, with D hard to call. The V gene's germline CDR1 is SNHLY and CDR2 FYNNEI. The CDR3 is 12 residues long. CDR3 DNA sequence: TGTGCCAGCAGTGCCCGGGCCCCGACCCAGGTCTTC. It codes for CASSARAPTQVF.

The rearrangement links TRBV9 to TRBJ1-4; 8 bases match TRBD1. Germline V lookup: CDR1 SGDLS, CDR2 YYNGEE. V gave up 1 base and J gave up 8 bases; unmatched junction bases: 16. This CDR3 spans 18 amino acids. As DNA, the CDR3 is TGTGCCAGCAGCGTAAGGCCCAGGGGGCGCAAAAAAGGCGAAAAACTGTTTTTT. It is translated as CASSVRPRGRKKGEKLFF.

This clone was seen a handful of times. The chain is built from TRBV4-3 and TRBJ2-5; TRBD2 agrees at 14 bases. V lost 4 bases to trimming and J lost 13 bases; unmatched junction nucleotides: 11. The germline V gene encodes CDR1 LGHNA and CDR2 YSLEER. The CDR3 sequence is 15 residues long. Written as DNA, the CDR3 is TGCGCCAGCAGCCTCGGACTAGCGGGGGGATTAACACCGTACTTC. Residues: CASSLGLAGGLTPYF.

This clone was seen a handful of times. The rearrangement joins TRBV28 to TRBJ2-5; tentatively, D is TRBD2 (5 bases). Germline-derived CDR1 and CDR2 are MDHEN and SYDVKM. The CDR3 has 17 residues. V gave up 4 bases and J gave up 0 bases, with 18 bases separating them. DNA for the CDR3: TGTGCCAGCAGTTCATCCGGACTGAACGCGAACCAAGAGACCCAGTACTTC. Translation gives CASSSSGLNANQETQYF.

The chain has TRBV7-9 and TRBJ2-1; the match to TRBD2 covers 8 bases. This CDR3 comprises 15 residues. Trimming cost V 7 bases and J 7 bases; bases outside gene matches: 12. Germline CDR1 SEHNR, CDR2 FQNEAQ (reference sequence). The DNA of the CDR3 is TGTGCCAGCAACCTATGGAGCGGGGGAGATAATGAGCAGTTCTTC. Amino acids: CASNLWSGGDNEQFF.

The J gene is TRBJ1-1, the V gene TRBV7-9; D not certain. Germline loops: CDR1 SEHNR, CDR2 FQNEAQ (reference sequence). V was pared by 0 bases and J by 1 base, with 12 bases between. The CDR3 has 16 residues. The CDR3 is CASSLAGSSSNTEAFF. CDR3 nucleotide sequence: TGTGCCAGCAGCTTAGCGGGCAGTTCATCGAACACTGAAGCTTTCTTT.

The chain carries TRBV19 and TRBJ1-6, with D possibly matching TRBD1 (5 bases). Trimming removed 7 bases at V and 5 bases at J, with 9 bases between. The CDR3 contains 13 residues. Germline V gene sequence: CDR1 LNHDA, CDR2 SQIVND (reference sequence). CDR3 bases: TGTGCCAGTAAGGACACCCATAATTCACCCCTCCACTTT. It codes for CASKDTHNSPLHF.

This clone turned up a few times. V is TRBV23-1 and J is TRBJ2-1; D is possibly TRBD2 (6 bases). TRBV23-1 is an open reading frame whose function is uncertain. V was cut by 1 base and J by 6 bases, with 13 bases left in between. The CDR3 has 15 residues. The CDR3 DNA sequence: TGCGCCAGCAGTCAATGGGGGGTATCGGGCAATGAGCAGTTCTTC. The encoded protein is CASSQWGVSGNEQFF.

V gene TRBV5-1 combines with J gene TRBJ2-7; possible D gene TRBD1, 6 bases. Deletions cut 1 base from V and 0 bases from J, with 14 bases between. The CDR3 is 16 amino acids. Germline CDR1 SGHRS, CDR2 YFSETQ. The CDR3 reads CASSLFTGPSSYEQYF. The CDR3 bases are TGCGCCAGCAGCTTGTTCACAGGGCCTAGCTCCTACGAGCAGTACTTC.

This clone has more than one count but fewer than ten. The V gene is TRBV11-1, the J gene TRBJ2-1, with 9 bases aligning to TRBD1. V shed 4 bases and J 5 bases; nucleotides not matched to a gene: 9. The CDR3 contains 16 residues. Germline V gene data show CDR1 as SGHAT and CDR2 as FQDESV (reference sequence). The CDR3 coding sequence is TGTGCCAGCAGCTCTCGGACAGGGGATTCAGACAATGAGCAGTTCTTC. Amino acid sequence: CASSSRTGDSDNEQFF. Together with reference TRBV11-1 and TRBJ2-1, the CDR3 gives the full variable domain: EAEVAQSPRYKITEKSQAVAFWCDPISGHATLYWYRQILGQGPELLVQFQDESVVDDSQLPKDRFSAERLKGVDSTLKIQPAELGDSAMYLCASSSRTGDSDNEQFFGPGTRLTVL.

This clone was seen a handful of times. The gene calls are TRBV6-5 and TRBJ2-3; the D call may be TRBD1 or TRBD2 (6 bases each). The CDR3 length is 15 residues. Germline V gene lookup returns CDR1 MNHEY and CDR2 SVGAGI. The V and J ends lost 0 bases and 1 base respectively, with 8 bases between them. This chain's CDR3 is CASSYSGGRTDTQYF. Here the CDR3 DNA reads TGTGCCAGCAGTTACTCGGGGGGCCGCACAGATACGCAGTATTTT.

This clone was counted between two and nine times. The gene calls are TRBV7-2 and TRBJ1-3; D might be TRBD1 (6 bases). CDR1 is SGHTA and CDR2 is FQGNSA in the germline V gene. V gave up 2 bases and J gave up 0 bases, with 11 bases separating them. The CDR3 is 16 amino acids. The CDR3 DNA reads TGTGCCAGCAGCTTAAAAGGGGGAAGCTCTGGAAACACCATATATTTT. Protein product: CASSLKGGSSGNTIYF. The whole variable domain, filled in from reference TRBV7-2 and TRBJ1-3, reads GAGVSQSPSNKVTEKGKDVELRCDPISGHTALYWYRQSLGQGLEFLIYFQGNSAPDKSGLPSDRFSAERTGGSVSTLTIQRTQQEDSAVYLCASSLKGGSSGNTIYFGEGSWLTVV.

The V call is TRBV2, the J call TRBJ2-7, with D maybe TRBD1 (5 bases). CDR3 size: 13 residues. CDR1 and CDR2 from the germline V gene are SNHLY and FYNNEI. V shed 3 bases and J shed 6 bases, with 12 bases lying between them. CDR3: CASSDIGVSEQYF. The CDR3 DNA reads TGTGCCAGCAGTGATATAGGGGTTTCCGAGCAGTACTTC. Full variable domain (missing parts from reference TRBV2 and TRBJ2-7): EPEVTQTPSHQVTQMGQEVILRCVPISNHLYFYWYRQILGQKVEFLVSFYNNEISEKSEIFDDQFSVERPDGSNFTLKIRSTKLEDSAMYFCASSDIGVSEQYFGPGTRLTVT.